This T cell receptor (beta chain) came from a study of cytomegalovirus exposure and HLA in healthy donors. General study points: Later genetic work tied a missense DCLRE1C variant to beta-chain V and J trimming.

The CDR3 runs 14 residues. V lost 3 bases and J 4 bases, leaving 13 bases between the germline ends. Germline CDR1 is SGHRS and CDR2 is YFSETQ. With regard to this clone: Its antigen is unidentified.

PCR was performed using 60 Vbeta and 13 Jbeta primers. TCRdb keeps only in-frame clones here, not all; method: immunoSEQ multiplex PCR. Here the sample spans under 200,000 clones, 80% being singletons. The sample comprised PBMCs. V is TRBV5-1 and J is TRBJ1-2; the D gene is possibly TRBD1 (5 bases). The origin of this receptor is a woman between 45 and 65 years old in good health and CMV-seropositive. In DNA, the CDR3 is TGCGCCAGCAGCTCCTCGACAGTCCTCTATGGCTACACCTTC. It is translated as CASSSSTVLYGYTF. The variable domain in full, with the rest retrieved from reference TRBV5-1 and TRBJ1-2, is KAGVTQTPRYLIKTRGQQVTLSCSPISGHRSVSWYQQTPGQGLQFLFEYFSETQRNKGNFPGRFSGRQFSNSRSEMNVSTLELGDSALYLCASSSSTVLYGYTFGSGTRLTVV.